This T cell receptor beta chain was identified during a study of blood T cells in healthy people across ages. V gave up 8 bases and J gave up 3 bases, with 11 bases separating them. The CDR3 sequence is 13 residues long. Germline V gene data show CDR1 as MNHEY and CDR2 as SVGAGI. Findings and caveats of the study: Naive T cell percentage showed a strong correlation with the diversity of TCR beta.

Using a J-beta primer mix together with a sample-barcoded 5' primer, a second PCR was run for roughly 7 to 11 cycles. TCRdb re-analysed the 5' RACE reads in MiXCR, keeping a single row per CDR3 protein. The sample holds some 730,000 distinct CDR3 sequences, about a fifth seen once. This clonotype was found a few times. The antigen remains undetermined. The TCR originated in a man in his 70s in good health. V is TRBV6-5 and J is TRBJ2-1, with a possible D match to TRBD2 (6 bases). Input material: blood. The CDR3 reads CASGDWLYNEQFF. CDR3 nucleotide sequence: TGTGCCAGCGGGGACTGGCTCTACAATGAGCAGTTCTTC.